These T cell receptor beta chains were read from a single sample in a study of T cell repertoires in cytomegalovirus infection. TCRdb independently ran MiXCR on the reads; one entry per CDR3 protein. The table records fewer than 550,000 distinct CDR3 sequences, 16% of them present only once. Sequencing was performed on CD8+ T cells from PBMCs. These receptors came from a human donor in good health (CMV status not recorded). Some clones in this sample may be carry-over from other donors' samples. The CDR3 runs from the conserved cysteine through the conserved F or W. A D gene is named only where the DNA matches it firmly. Only part of the rows carry a size: once, few, many, or a class if the clone is expanded.

v_call	cdr3_length	d_call	clone_size	j_call	cdr3_aa	cdr3_nt
TRBV9	16	TRBD2	few	TRBJ2-5	CASSVGASGGAETQYF	TGTGCCAGCAGCGTAGGGGCCAGCGGGGGGGCAGAGACCCAGTACTTC
TRBV4-1	15	TRBD2	.	TRBJ2-3	CASSQATSDTDTQYF	TGCGCCAGCAGCCAAGCGACTAGCGATACAGATACGCAGTATTTT
TRBV5-6	12	.	many	TRBJ2-2	CATREGGGELFF	TGTGCCACCCGTGAAGGAGGCGGGGAGCTGTTTTTT
TRBV4-1	15	.	many	TRBJ2-1	CASSASTGTYNEQFF	TGCGCCAGCAGTGCTAGCACTGGGACCTACAATGAGCAGTTCTTC
TRBV11-2	15	.	few	TRBJ2-3	CASSLGLRSTDTQYF	TGTGCCAGCAGCTTAGGTTTGCGGAGCACAGATACGCAGTATTTT
TRBV7-9	15	TRBD2	many	TRBJ2-1	CASSRSGRGRGEQFF	TGTGCCAGCAGCCGCAGCGGGAGGGGACGAGGTGAGCAGTTCTTC
TRBV27	14	.	many	TRBJ1-5	CASSFTGINQPQHF	TGTGCCAGCAGTTTTACAGGTATCAATCAGCCCCAGCATTTT
TRBV15	13	.	.	TRBJ2-1	CATSLSFRNEQFF	TGTGCCACCAGCCTCTCCTTCCGCAATGAGCAGTTCTTC
TRBV9	15	TRBD1	few	TRBJ1-2	CASSDLTDRVDGYTF	TGTGCCAGCAGCGATTTAACGGACAGGGTGGATGGCTACACCTTC
TRBV19	13	.	few	TRBJ1-2	CASSIVDTEGYTF	TGTGCCAGTAGTATAGTCGACACGGAGGGCTACACCTTC
TRBV12-5	15	.	.	TRBJ2-7	CASGPWTVQLNEQYF	TGTGCTAGTGGTCCGTGGACAGTCCAACTGAACGAGCAGTACTTC
TRBV10-3	16	TRBD2	.	TRBJ2-1	CAISDLASGTDNEQFF	TGTGCCATCAGTGATTTGGCTAGCGGGACGGACAATGAGCAGTTCTTC
TRBV2	18	TRBD2	few	TRBJ2-1	CASSDETSGGALDNEQFF	TGTGCCAGCAGTGATGAAACTAGCGGGGGGGCCCTTGACAATGAGCAGTTCTTC
TRBV6-1	15	.	many	TRBJ2-7	CASSEYSGESYEQYF	TGTGCCAGCAGTGAATACTCTGGCGAGTCCTACGAGCAGTACTTC
TRBV11-2	16	TRBD1	.	TRBJ1-1	CASSKNSGGIGTEAFF	TGTGCCAGCAGCAAAAACTCAGGGGGGATTGGCACTGAAGCTTTCTTT
TRBV24-1	17	TRBD1	.	TRBJ2-3	CATSDAQGVRGTDTQYF	TGTGCCACCAGTGACGCACAGGGGGTTCGTGGCACAGATACGCAGTATTTT
TRBV7-8	14	.	.	TRBJ1-1	CASSLVNRVDEAFF	TGTGCCAGCAGCTTAGTCAACAGGGTCGATGAAGCTTTCTTT
TRBV27	15	.	many	TRBJ2-5	CASSLVSRRQETQYF	TGTGCCAGCAGTTTGGTGTCTAGACGACAAGAGACCCAGTACTTC
TRBV14	16	.	many	TRBJ2-5	CASSQGQAGRKETQYF	TGTGCCAGCAGCCAAGGACAAGCGGGTAGAAAAGAGACCCAGTACTTC
TRBV11-2	14	.	few	TRBJ2-5	CASSLNPGWETQYF	TGTGCCAGCAGCTTAAATCCGGGATGGGAGACCCAGTACTTC
TRBV27	15	TRBD1	many	TRBJ1-2	CASSFTGQGYYGYTF	TGTGCCAGCAGTTTTACGGGACAGGGCTACTATGGCTACACCTTC
TRBV27	16	.	.	TRBJ1-5	CGSSQGVLYSNQPQHF	TGTGGCAGCAGTCAAGGCGTCCTTTATAGCAATCAGCCCCAGCATTTT
TRBV2	11	.	few	TRBJ1-2	CARTDIYGYTF	TGTGCCAGGACAGACATCTATGGCTACACCTTC
TRBV7-3	12	TRBD1	.	TRBJ1-1	CATQQGHTEAFF	TGTGCCACCCAACAGGGGCACACTGAAGCTTTCTTT
TRBV20-1	15	.	few	TRBJ2-5	CSAHGEGGRQETQYF	TGCAGTGCCCATGGGGAGGGGGGGCGCCAAGAGACCCAGTACTTC
TRBV27	16	TRBD1	many	TRBJ2-1	CASSRPGTGAPNEQFF	TGTGCCAGCAGTCGACCCGGGACAGGGGCCCCTAATGAGCAGTTCTTC
TRBV6-1	17	.	many	TRBJ2-5	CASSELIRPKRPIGEYF	TGTGCCAGCAGTGAACTAATTAGGCCCAAGAGACCCATAGGCGAGTACTTC
TRBV27	15	TRBD2	many	TRBJ2-1	CASSPRTSGTGEQFF	TGTGCCAGCAGCCCCCGGACTAGCGGAACCGGGGAGCAGTTCTTC
TRBV28	13	.	few	TRBJ2-1	CASSLSGGHEQFF	TGTGCCAGCAGTTTAAGTGGGGGCCATGAGCAGTTCTTC
TRBV28	14	.	.	TRBJ1-2	CASSGRTRRYGYTF	TGTGCCAGCAGTGGCCGGACAAGGCGCTATGGCTACACCTTC
TRBV7-9	15	.	.	TRBJ1-2	CASAWSVRWDYGYTF	TGTGCCAGCGCGTGGTCAGTTCGATGGGACTATGGCTACACCTTC
TRBV9	14	.	.	TRBJ2-7	CASSVGPTTYEQYF	TGTGCCAGCAGCGTAGGTCCCACTACCTACGAGCAGTACTTC
TRBV27	10	.	.	TRBJ2-7	CASSLSDQYF	TGTGCCAGCAGTTTATCCGATCAGTACTTC
TRBV11-2	19	TRBD2	many	TRBJ2-1	CASSLYLAGALSSYNEQFF	TGTGCCAGCAGCTTATATTTAGCGGGGGCGCTGAGCTCCTACAATGAGCAGTTCTTC
TRBV27	12	.	many	TRBJ1-5	CASSSGAQPQHF	TGTGCCAGCAGTTCAGGGGCTCAGCCCCAGCATTTT
TRBV7-9	12	.	.	TRBJ1-1	CASRLPGHEAFF	TGTGCCAGCAGACTTCCGGGACACGAAGCTTTCTTT
TRBV27	17	TRBD2	many	TRBJ2-7	CASSPTLAGDSSYEQYF	TGTGCCAGCAGTCCGACGCTAGCGGGGGATAGCTCCTACGAGCAGTACTTC
TRBV27	18	TRBD1	many	TRBJ2-4	CASSPGQAEEWGKNIQYF	TGTGCCAGCAGCCCGGGACAGGCCGAAGAATGGGGCAAAAACATTCAGTACTTC
TRBV2	13	.	once	TRBJ1-2	CASMGRQFYGYTF	TGTGCCAGCATGGGAAGACAGTTCTATGGCTACACCTTC